The 23 T cell receptor beta chains listed next were all sequenced from one sample in a study of blood T cell repertoires in COVID-19. Method: immunoSEQ multiplex PCR; TCRdb's copy keeps in-frame clones and lacks some. The repertoire holds under 85,000 clones, 83% seen once, with about 6.9% in the top ten. Source material: peripheral blood. These receptors came from a man aged 25 to 40 with COVID-19, enrolled during active disease.

The rearrangement links TRBV15 to TRBJ2-1, with a weak D call TRBD2 (6 bases). The CDR3 spans 15 residues. V lost 3 bases and J lost 5, with 14 bases in between. Germline assignment: CDR1 LNHNV and CDR2 YYDKDF (reference sequence). CDR3 coding DNA: TGTGCCACCAGCAGTCCGAAGACTAGAAACAATGAGCAGTTCTTC. As protein: CATSSPKTRNNEQFF.

The chain links TRBV7-9 to TRBJ2-1; possible D gene TRBD2, 6 bases. Germline V gene lookup returns CDR1 SEHNR and CDR2 FQNEAQ (reference sequence). This CDR3 comprises 14 residues. V lost 7 bases to trimming and J lost 4 bases, with 14 bases between them. The CDR3 sequence: CASTSGVNYNEQFF. The DNA of the CDR3 is TGTGCCAGCACCTCGGGGGTGAATTACAATGAGCAGTTCTTC.

CDR3 in amino acids: CASSRLAGVGEQYF. CDR3 DNA sequence: TGTGCCAGCAGTCGACTAGCGGGAGTCGGCGAGCAGTACTTC. This chain connects TRBV28 to TRBJ2-7, with TRBD2 identical over 12 bases. Trimming at V came to 5 bases and at J to 6 bases, leaving 5 bases not matched to a gene. CDR3 length: 14 residues. Per germline, CDR1 MDHEN and CDR2 SYDVKM.

The rearrangement joins TRBV19 to TRBJ2-5; no firm D call. The germline V gene has CDR1 LNHDA and CDR2 SQIVND (reference sequence). Trimming removed 1 base from V and 2 bases from J, with 8 bases in between. The CDR3 has 14 residues. For the CDR3, the DNA is TGTGCCAGTAGTATAGTGGGCAGGCAAGAGACCCAGTACTTC. Protein: CASSIVGRQETQYF. Using reference TRBV19 and TRBJ2-5 for the parts outside the CDR3, the full variable domain is DGGITQSPKYLFRKEGQNVTLSCEQNLNHDAMYWYRQDPGQGLRLIYYSQIVNDFQKGDIAEGYSVSREKKESFPLTVTSAQKNPTAFYLCASSIVGRQETQYFGPGTRLLVL.

J is TRBJ1-3 and V is TRBV15, with unresolved D. V was trimmed by 5 bases and J by 3 bases, leaving 8 bases between them. The CDR3 loop spans 13 amino acids. Per the germline V gene, CDR1 is LNHNV and CDR2 is YYDKDF (reference sequence). The CDR3 loop reads CATSEGGGNTIYF. CDR3 nucleotide sequence: TGTGCCACCAGCGAGGGTGGTGGAAACACCATATATTTT. Supplemented by reference TRBV15 and TRBJ1-3, the full variable domain reads DAMVIQNPRYQVTQFGKPVTLSCSQTLNHNVMYWYQQKSSQAPKLLFHYYDKDFNNEADTPDNFQSRRPNTSFCFLDIRSPGLGDTAMYLCATSEGGGNTIYFGEGSWLTVV.

This chain connects TRBV30 to TRBJ2-7; 9 bases align to TRBD1. V was pared by 4 bases and J by 3 bases, with 7 bases of the junction left unmatched. The germline V gene has CDR1 GTSNPN and CDR2 SVGIG (reference sequence). This CDR3 region has 14 residues. The CDR3 reads CAWTKGQGVYEQYF. CDR3 sequence (DNA): TGTGCCTGGACTAAGGGACAGGGAGTCTACGAGCAGTACTTC.

This clone was seen a single time. This chain connects TRBV6-6 to TRBJ1-5; 8 bases agree with TRBD1. This CDR3 is 15 amino acids long. Germline loops: CDR1 MNHNY, CDR2 SVGAGI (reference sequence). V dropped 4 bases and J dropped 7; count of bases not matched to a gene: 9. DNA for the CDR3: TGTGCCAGCAGTTGGAATCAGGGGGCGGAACAGCCCCAGCATTTT. Its translation is CASSWNQGAEQPQHF.

V and J are TRBV28 and TRBJ2-1, with 9 bases lining up with TRBD2. The CDR3 is made up of 16 amino acids. CDR1 and CDR2 (germline): MDHEN, SYDVKM. V shed 3 bases and J 7 bases; nucleotides not matched to a gene: 10. The CDR3 protein is CASSLLFSGRLNEQFF. The CDR3 DNA sequence: TGTGCCAGCAGTTTGCTCTTTAGCGGGAGACTGAATGAGCAGTTCTTC. Using reference TRBV28 and TRBJ2-1 for the parts outside the CDR3, the full variable domain is DVKVTQSSRYLVKRTGEKVFLECVQDMDHENMFWYRQDPGLGLRLIYFSYDVKMKEKGDIPEGYSVSREKKERFSLILESASTNQTSMYLCASSLLFSGRLNEQFFGPGTRLTVL.

The chain links TRBV27 to TRBJ2-1, with D possibly TRBD1 on 6 matching bases. From germline, CDR1 is MNHEY and CDR2 SMNVEV (reference sequence). V was trimmed by 1 base and J by 6 bases, leaving 13 bases between them. The CDR3 is made up of 15 amino acids. The CDR3 is CASSLLRQVTNEQFF. The CDR3 DNA sequence: TGTGCCAGCAGTTTATTGAGACAGGTGACCAATGAGCAGTTCTTC.

The V gene is TRBV3-1 (or the pseudogene TRBV3-2), the J gene TRBJ2-3, with D possibly TRBD2 on 5 matching bases. Between the trimmed V and J ends, which lost 5 bases and 1 base, there was a span of 16 bases. The CDR3 is 16 residues long. Per germline, CDR1 LGHDT and CDR2 YNNKEL (reference sequence). CDR3 protein: CASSSISGIGTDTQYF. The CDR3 bases are TGTGCCAGCAGCTCCATTTCGGGAATTGGCACAGATACGCAGTATTTT.

This clone was found once. V gene TRBV15 combines with J gene TRBJ1-2, with D perhaps matching TRBD1 (6 bases). The CDR3 totals 14 residues. V lost 2 bases, J lost 10 bases, and 17 bases lay in between. CDR1 LNHNV and CDR2 YYDKDF come from the germline V gene (reference sequence). The chain's CDR3 is CATSRFDRMGDYTF. Here the CDR3 DNA reads TGTGCCACCAGCAGATTTGACAGGATGGGGGACTACACCTTC.

The sample holds one count of this clone. This rearrangement joins TRBV9 to TRBJ2-7; D may be TRBD1 (5 bases). CDR3 length: 15 amino acids. From germline, CDR1 is SGDLS and CDR2 YYNGEE. V shed 0 bases and J shed 3 bases, with 13 bases lying between them. In DNA form, the CDR3 reads TGTGCCAGCAGCGTAGACCAGACAGCACACTACGAGCAGTACTTC. Protein product: CASSVDQTAHYEQYF.

J is TRBJ2-1 and V is TRBV10-3, with 8 bases matching TRBD2. Germline V CDR1 and CDR2: ENHRY, SYGVKD. CDR3 size: 14 residues. V was pared by 3 bases and J by 7 bases, with 5 bases of the junction left unmatched. Written as DNA, the CDR3 is TGTGCCATCAGTGAATTCACTAGCGGAAATGAGCAGTTCTTC. Protein product: CAISEFTSGNEQFF.

The genes are TRBV27 and TRBJ1-2; TRBD1 might be the D (5 bases). This CDR3 has 15 residues. V lost 3 bases, J lost 10 bases, and 21 bases lay in between. Germline values: CDR1 MNHEY, CDR2 SMNVEV (reference sequence). CDR3 DNA: TGTGCCAGCAGTTTCTCAGGGATGAGTATCCCTACCTACACCTTC. This gives the protein CASSFSGMSIPTYTF.

The rearrangement uses TRBV6-1 and TRBJ1-3; 7 bases map to TRBD1. The trim removed 3 bases at V and 4 bases at J, leaving 0 bases unmatched. The germline V gene has CDR1 MNHNS and CDR2 SASEGT. This CDR3 is built from 13 residues. This chain's CDR3 is CASSETGGNTIYF. For the CDR3, the DNA is TGTGCCAGCAGTGAGACAGGGGGAAACACCATATATTTT.

The chain links TRBV28 to TRBJ2-2, with 9 bases fitting TRBD2. This CDR3 is built from 20 residues. Germline values: CDR1 MDHEN, CDR2 SYDVKM. The ends lost 6 bases at V and 6 bases at J; junction bases unmatched: 23. The CDR3 protein is CASSPSPSTLLAGVAGELFF. The CDR3 nucleotides read TGTGCCAGCAGCCCATCCCCCTCAACACTCTTAGCGGGAGTGGCCGGGGAGCTGTTTTTT.

The genes are TRBV11-2 and TRBJ2-1; 15 nucleotides align to TRBD2. Germline V gene data show CDR1 as SGHAT and CDR2 as FQNNGV. This CDR3 spans 16 amino acids. The V gene end was trimmed by 3 bases and the J gene end by 10 bases; junction bases not matched to a gene: 7. The CDR3 DNA reads as TGTGCCAGCAGCTTGCCCCTAGGACTAGCGGGGGGGGAGCAGTTCTTC. Its protein product is CASSLPLGLAGGEQFF.

This clone was observed a few times. The genes are TRBV29-1 and TRBJ1-1, with no clear D. Deletions cut 6 bases from V and 3 bases from J, with 8 bases between. The CDR3 consists of 11 residues. The germline gives CDR1 SQVTM, CDR2 ANQGSEA. DNA for the CDR3: TGCAGCGTCGTTACTTACACTGAAGCTTTCTTT. Translation: CSVVTYTEAFF.

The chain couples TRBV6-5 to TRBJ2-1; 8 bases are a match to TRBD1. This CDR3 has 15 amino acids. The V gene's germline CDR1 is MNHEY and CDR2 SVGAGI. With 5 bases clipped from V and 2 bases from J, the junction kept 5 bases outside the gene matches. CDR3 region: CASSLDRDPYNEQFF. The CDR3 DNA sequence: TGTGCCAGCAGTCTGGACAGGGATCCCTACAATGAGCAGTTCTTC.

This chain uses TRBV7-9 with TRBJ2-2, with TRBD2 matching over 7 bases. CDR1 is SEHNR, CDR2 FQNEAQ, per germline (reference sequence). The CDR3 consists of 15 residues. Trimming took 0 bases from V and 4 from J; bases not matched to a gene: 2. The CDR3 nucleotides read TGTGCCAGCAGCTTAGCCGCTAGCGGCACCGGGGAGCTGTTTTTT. As protein: CASSLAASGTGELFF.

The rearrangement links TRBV9 to TRBJ2-3, with D unresolved. CDR3 size: 13 residues. Germline CDR1 SGDLS, CDR2 YYNGEE. Trimming cost V 0 bases and J 2 bases, with 4 bases left between them. The CDR3 DNA reads TGTGCCAGCAGCGTAGTCATCACAGATACGCAGTATTTT. This gives the protein CASSVVITDTQYF.

This clone has a handful of counts. V gene TRBV28 combines with J gene TRBJ2-3; 12 bases map to TRBD2. V lost 5 bases, J lost 6 bases, and 12 bases stayed unmatched. From germline, CDR1 is MDHEN and CDR2 SYDVKM. This CDR3 comprises 17 residues. The CDR3 sequence is CASSPMTGTSGFDTQYF. The CDR3 region has the DNA TGTGCCAGCAGTCCGATGACCGGGACTAGCGGGTTTGATACGCAGTATTTT.

V usage is TRBV6-5 and J usage is TRBJ2-7, with a tentative D call TRBD1 (5 bases). Germline V lookup: CDR1 MNHEY, CDR2 SVGAGI. The CDR3 has 15 amino acids. The V and J ends lost 2 bases and 9 bases respectively, with 20 bases between them. This CDR3 reads CASSYGAELGSGQYF. In DNA form, the CDR3 reads TGTGCCAGCAGTTACGGGGCGGAGCTTGGGTCAGGGCAGTACTTC.